The T cell receptor beta chain described here comes from a study of shared clonotypes between healthy human individuals. Study-level findings and limits: Inspection by rarefaction showed sorted-subset sequencing to be incomplete despite large depth.

Worth noting for this clone: The antigen is undetermined.

CD8 cells regarded as naive lacked CD45RO, were positively chosen for CCR7, and omitted terminally differentiated effector memory CD45RA+ cells. CDR3 length: 14 residues. Per the germline V gene, CDR1 is MDHEN and CDR2 is SYDVKM. Unmatched junction bases numbered 6, after V lost 1 base and J lost 9 bases. Deep-level assay runs were performed. Every subset had its genomic DNA shared out evenly among several immunoSEQ plates. Data came from immunoSEQ multiplex PCR; TCRdb stores just in-frame clones and leaves some out. In the table there are about 2.1 million clones, 90% to 95% of which are singletons. What was sequenced was naive CD8+ T cells from PBMCs. The chain has TRBV28 and TRBJ2-7, with 10 nucleotides matching TRBD1. The TCR originated in a man between 18 and 29 years old in good health. Some clones in this sample may be carry-over from other donors' samples. CDR3 DNA sequence: TGTGCCAGCAGTTTATTGGGACAGGGGCAACGGCAGTACTTC. This sequence encodes CASSLLGQGQRQYF. The variable domain in full, with the rest retrieved from reference TRBV28 and TRBJ2-7, is DVKVTQSSRYLVKRTGEKVFLECVQDMDHENMFWYRQDPGLGLRLIYFSYDVKMKEKGDIPEGYSVSREKKERFSLILESASTNQTSMYLCASSLLGQGQRQYFGPGTRLTVT.